Below, 22 T cell receptor beta chains from the same sample are listed, as sequenced in a study of regulatory T cells in long-lasting Graves disease. Noted time point: persistent/refractory GD, antithyroid drugs over 5 years with positive TRAb. Following extraction of RNA from PBMCs, that RNA was used to make the TCR library. With iRepertoire HTBI primers and Arm-PCR of CDR3 regions, TCR beta libraries were built. TCRdb reprocessed the multiplex PCR reads with MiXCR, giving one entry per CDR3 protein. The sample includes 500,000 to 700,000 distinct CDR3 sequences, about 30% of them seen just once. The source material was peripheral blood mononuclear cells (PBMCs), sampled when the disease was refractory, from a patient treated with antithyroid drugs. The source of these receptors is a female donor with Graves disease.

There are a few counts of this clonotype. The rearrangement uses TRBV29-1 and TRBJ2-7; 7 nucleotides line up with TRBD1. V lost 6 bases, J lost 0 bases, and 2 bases stayed unmatched. The CDR3 is 12 residues long. Germline assignment: CDR1 SQVTM and CDR2 ANQGSEA. CDR3 amino acids: CSVRDSSYEQYF. The DNA of the CDR3 is TGCAGCGTCCGGGACAGCTCCTACGAGCAGTACTTC.

The rearrangement links TRBV12-3 or TRBV12-4 to TRBJ2-5, with 7 bases aligning to TRBD2. This CDR3 spans 14 amino acids. The trim removed 8 bases at V and 5 bases at J, leaving 11 bases unmatched. CDR3 amino acids: CASSPSGTGETQYF. CDR3 DNA: TGTGCCAGCTCCCCAAGCGGGACGGGGGAGACCCAGTACTTC.

V usage is TRBV6-1 and J usage is TRBJ2-5; TRBD1 matches 8 bases. The CDR3 sequence is 14 residues long. CDR1 is MNHNS and CDR2 is SASEGT in the germline V gene. With 7 bases clipped from V and 2 bases from J, the junction kept 6 bases outside the gene matches. The CDR3: CASTDDRGQETQYF. The CDR3 bases are TGTGCCAGCACCGACGACAGGGGTCAAGAGACCCAGTACTTC.

V and J are TRBV20-1 and TRBJ2-5, with D unresolved. The germline CDR1 and CDR2 sequences are DFQATT and SNEGSKA (reference sequence). This CDR3 is 14 amino acids long. The ends were cut back, 0 bases at V and 1 base at J, with 9 bases in the middle. The CDR3 protein is CSARDSRFQETQYF. CDR3 nucleotide sequence: TGCAGTGCTAGAGATAGTAGATTCCAAGAGACCCAGTACTTC.

This clonotype was found a few times. V is TRBV6-1 and J is TRBJ1-2, with TRBD1 matching 7 bases. V was pared by 10 bases and J by 3 bases, with 5 bases of the junction left unmatched. Germline lookup yields CDR1 MNHNS and CDR2 SASEGT. This CDR3 contains 12 residues. CDR3 protein: CATQGGDYGYTF. In nucleotides, the CDR3 is TGTGCCACCCAAGGGGGCGACTATGGCTACACCTTC.

The V gene is TRBV6-1, the J gene TRBJ2-7; D remains ambiguous. V shed 6 bases and J shed 5 bases, with 11 bases lying between them. Germline CDR1 is MNHNS and CDR2 is SASEGT. This CDR3 has 12 amino acids. The CDR3 DNA is TGTGCCAGCAGGCGAGGCGACCACGAGCAGTACTTC. Protein: CASRRGDHEQYF.

V is TRBV29-1 and J is TRBJ1-1; possible D gene TRBD1, 5 bases. V lost 6 bases and J 3 bases, leaving 20 bases between the germline ends. Germline CDR1 and CDR2: SQVTM and ANQGSEA. The length of the CDR3 is 15 residues. The CDR3 DNA sequence: TGCAGCGTCAACCCTCGGACCCCCAGGGACACTGAAGCTTTCTTT. This gives the protein CSVNPRTPRDTEAFF.

This clonotype occurred a few times. V and J are TRBV30 and TRBJ1-1; D is perhaps TRBD1 (5 bases). Trimming shortened V by 5 bases and J by 0 bases, and 16 bases separated the two germline ends. The length of the CDR3 is 15 residues. Germline V gene sequence: CDR1 GTSNPN, CDR2 SVGIG (reference sequence). The chain's CDR3 is CAWGTQAAMNTEAFF. In DNA form, the CDR3 reads TGTGCCTGGGGGACCCAGGCGGCAATGAACACTGAAGCTTTCTTT.

In its sample, this clonotype was seen many times. The gene calls are TRBV6-1 and TRBJ1-2; unclear D gene. The CDR3 has 12 residues. The germline gives CDR1 MNHNS, CDR2 SASEGT. The V and J ends lost 6 bases and 6 bases respectively, with 11 bases between them. The CDR3 DNA reads TGTGCCAGCAGGCCGGATTCCCATGGCTACACCTTC. Its translation: CASRPDSHGYTF.

The chain combines TRBV29-1 with TRBJ1-2; weak D call: TRBD1 (5 bases). CDR1 and CDR2 from the germline V gene are SQVTM and ANQGSEA. The CDR3 runs to 12 residues. The V end lost 0 bases, the J end lost 12 bases, and 14 bases lay between the germline ends. The DNA for the CDR3 is TGCAGCGTTGAAGAAGGGCGGGGGAGGCACACCTTC. Translating gives CSVEEGRGRHTF. The whole variable domain, filled in from reference TRBV29-1 and TRBJ1-2, reads SAVISQKPSRDICQRGTSLTIQCQVDSQVTMMFWYRQQPGQSLTLIATANQGSEATYESGFVIDKFPISRPNLTFSTLTVSNMSPEDSSIYLCSVEEGRGRHTFGSGTRLTVV.

As for this clonotype: The germline gene is not matched at one end of the junction; a read error may be the cause. The chain uses TRBV28 and TRBJ1-5; 7 bases line up with TRBD1. The CDR3 covers 15 residues. Germline V lookup: CDR1 MDHEN, CDR2 SYDVKM. The DNA of the CDR3 is TGTGCCAGCAGCATATCAGGGGGATCCAATCGGCCCCAGCATTTT. Translated: CASSISGGSNRPQHF.

The chain joins TRBV30 to TRBJ1-5; D gene unclear. The germline CDR1 and CDR2 sequences are GTSNPN and SVGIG (reference sequence). Between the trimmed V and J ends, which lost 2 bases and 0 bases, there was a span of 5 bases. This CDR3 comprises 13 residues. The CDR3 DNA reads as TGTGCCTGGAGTCTCAGTAGCAATCAGCCCCAGCATTTT. Translated, it gives CAWSLSSNQPQHF.

The chain carries TRBV20-1 and TRBJ2-7; D uncertain. Germline values: CDR1 DFQATT, CDR2 SNEGSKA (reference sequence). This CDR3 has 13 amino acids. CDR3 residues: CSIPEGSPYEQYF. The CDR3 DNA sequence: TGCAGCATCCCGGAAGGTAGCCCCTACGAGCAGTACTTC.

The chain is built from TRBV19 and TRBJ1-5; 8 bases map to TRBD1. V dropped 8 bases and J dropped 4; count of bases not matched to a gene: 7. The CDR3 has 14 residues. CDR1 and CDR2 from the germline V gene are LNHDA and SQIVND (reference sequence). DNA of the CDR3: TGTGCCAGTTCTCGGACAGGGAAGAATCAGCCCCAGCATTTT. Amino acid sequence: CASSRTGKNQPQHF.

This clonotype showed up many times. V usage is TRBV15 and J usage is TRBJ1-1, with D tentatively TRBD1 (5 bases). The germline V gene encodes CDR1 LNHNV and CDR2 YYDKDF (reference sequence). The CDR3 sequence is 16 residues long. The V end was cut by 0 bases, the J end by 5 bases, with 16 bases between. The CDR3 here is CATSRDRVQGGTEAFF. DNA of the CDR3: TGTGCCACCAGCAGAGATCGGGTCCAGGGTGGGACTGAAGCTTTCTTT. Full variable domain (missing parts from reference TRBV15 and TRBJ1-1): DAMVIQNPRYQVTQFGKPVTLSCSQTLNHNVMYWYQQKSSQAPKLLFHYYDKDFNNEADTPDNFQSRRPNTSFCFLDIRSPGLGDTAMYLCATSRDRVQGGTEAFFGQGTRLTVV.

This clonotype was observed a few times. This chain joins TRBV29-1 and TRBJ2-7; D is unresolved. The germline gives CDR1 SQVTM, CDR2 ANQGSEA. Trimming pared 4 bases from V and 3 bases from J, leaving 7 bases between. The CDR3 is 11 residues long. The CDR3 loop reads CSVGYGYEQYF. DNA of the CDR3: TGCAGCGTTGGCTACGGCTACGAGCAGTACTTC.

The genes are TRBV9 and TRBJ2-3, with D perhaps TRBD2 (6 bases). Looked up from germline, CDR1 is SGDLS and CDR2 is YYNGEE. The CDR3 covers 15 residues. The V end was cut by 4 bases, the J end by 6 bases, with 18 bases between. As DNA, the CDR3 is TGTGCCAGCAGCCCCCTCGCAGTCAGCGGGGATACGCAGTATTTT. Amino acids: CASSPLAVSGDTQYF.

The J gene is TRBJ1-1, the V gene TRBV29-1, with a possible D match to TRBD1 (5 bases). Germline V gene lookup returns CDR1 SQVTM and CDR2 ANQGSEA. Trimming shortened V by 3 bases and J by 1 base, and 12 bases separated the two germline ends. This CDR3 spans 14 amino acids. CDR3: CSVDLGATNTEAFF. The CDR3 bases are TGCAGCGTTGATTTAGGGGCGACGAACACTGAAGCTTTCTTT.

This clonotype occurred a few times. The chain combines TRBV5-4 with TRBJ1-2; TRBD1 is a possible D gene (6 bases). The germline V gene encodes CDR1 SGHNT and CDR2 YYREEE (reference sequence). The V gene lost 5 bases and the J gene lost 5 bases, with 16 bases spanning the gap. This CDR3 region has 14 residues. The CDR3, as DNA: TGTGCCAGCAGACCCCGGGACACGGAGTATGGCTACACCTTC. It is translated as CASRPRDTEYGYTF.

This clonotype was recorded many times. The genes are TRBV12-3 or TRBV12-4 and TRBJ2-5; no definite D call. CDR3 length: 15 residues. Trimming removed 5 bases at V and 1 base at J, with 14 bases between. The CDR3, as DNA: TGTGCCAGCAGTCTTCTGGCGATTTTCCAAGAGACCCAGTACTTC. Encoded protein: CASSLLAIFQETQYF.

The rearrangement links TRBV5-1 to TRBJ2-1, with 9 bases lining up with TRBD1. CDR3 length equals 15 residues. CDR1 SGHRS and CDR2 YFSETQ come from the germline V gene. V shed 4 bases, J shed 3 bases, and the junction held 5 bases outside the gene matches. The CDR3 DNA sequence: TGCGCCAGCAGCGCCGGGACAGGGATCTACAATGAGCAGTTCTTC. Translation: CASSAGTGIYNEQFF.

This clonotype was detected once. The chain employs TRBV20-1 and TRBJ2-7, with 9 bases aligning to TRBD2. Trimming cost V 1 base and J 4 bases; bases outside gene matches: 11. Germline loops: CDR1 DFQATT, CDR2 SNEGSKA (reference sequence). This CDR3 is 16 amino acids long. The CDR3 sequence is CSARGREGRSQYEQYF. In nucleotides, the CDR3 is TGCAGTGCTAGAGGGCGGGAGGGCCGTTCTCAATACGAGCAGTACTTC.